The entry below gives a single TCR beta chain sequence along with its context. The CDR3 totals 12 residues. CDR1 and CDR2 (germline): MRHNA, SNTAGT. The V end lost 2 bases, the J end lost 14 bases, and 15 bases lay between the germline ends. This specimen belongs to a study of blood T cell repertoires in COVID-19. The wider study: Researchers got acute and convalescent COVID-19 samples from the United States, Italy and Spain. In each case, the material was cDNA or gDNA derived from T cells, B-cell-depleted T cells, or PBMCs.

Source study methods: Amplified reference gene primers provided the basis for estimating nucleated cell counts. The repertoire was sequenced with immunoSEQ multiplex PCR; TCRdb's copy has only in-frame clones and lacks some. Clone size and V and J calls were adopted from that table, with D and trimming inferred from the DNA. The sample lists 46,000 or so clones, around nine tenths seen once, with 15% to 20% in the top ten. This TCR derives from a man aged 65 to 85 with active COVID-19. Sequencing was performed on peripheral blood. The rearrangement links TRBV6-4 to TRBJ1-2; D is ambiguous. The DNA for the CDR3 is TGTGCCAGCAGTGACCCCGCAGGCCCTAAAACCTTC. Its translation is CASSDPAGPKTF.